This TCR beta chain was found in a study of beta chain features in type 1 diabetes. On the study more broadly: The samples had 85 million to 130 million sorted cells examined in all.

Study conclusions and caveats: When Type 1 diabetes patients were examined, their TCRB CDR3s proved moderately but significantly shorter in all four CD4+ subsets. PCR might favor shorter templates, equally in patients and controls. Naive, central memory and Treg TCRB repertoires seemed to resemble each other more closely in patients than they did in healthy donors.

This clone was seen a few times. As yet, its antigen is unknown. Germline V CDR1 and CDR2: LGHNA, YSLEER. This CDR3 is built from 15 residues. Trimming cost V 4 bases and J 2 bases; bases outside gene matches: 5. The isolated RNA, all of it, was reverse transcribed, so expressed TCRB transcripts were what got sequenced. The average output of naive, central memory and regulatory T cell samples was millions of reads. Generated by immunoSEQ multiplex PCR, the TCRdb table keeps only in-frame clones and is missing some. The table lists approximately 260,000 clones, roughly 21% of them singletons. Sequencing input: naive CD4+ T cells from blood. This chain joins TRBV4-3 and TRBJ1-2; the match to TRBD1 covers 9 bases. This clonotype was obtained from a woman aged 40 to 50 with type 1 diabetes. The CDR3 region has the DNA TGCGCCAGCAGCCGAGCTGGGACAGGGAACTATGGCTACACCTTC. This gives the protein CASSRAGTGNYGYTF.